These T cell receptor beta chains were read from a single sample in a study of vaccination and CD4 T cells after COVID-19. TCRdb reanalysed the PCR reads using MiXCR and keeps one entry per CDR3 protein. Here the sample spans thousands of distinct CDR3 sequences, 45% to 60% being singletons. Antigens for these TCRs are unknown. What was sequenced was CD4+ T cells from blood, cultured in vitro. The receptors stem from a human donor who had recovered from COVID-19. CDR3s include the opening cysteine and the closing phenylalanine or tryptophan. Fields, in order: J gene, D gene, V gene, clone size, CDR3 DNA, CDR3 protein. The D gene is left open where the match is weak. Only some rows state a clone size, as once, few, many or a class for expanded clones.

j_gene: TRBJ2-7
d_gene: -
v_gene: TRBV28
abundance: -
CDR3nt: TGTGCCAGCAGGCAATACTCCGAGCAGTACTTC
CDR3aa: CASRQYSEQYF

j_gene: TRBJ1-6
d_gene: -
v_gene: TRBV20-1
abundance: -
CDR3nt: TGCAGTGCTAGAGATGGCGGGACAATGAATTCACCCCTCCACTTT
CDR3aa: CSARDGGTMNSPLHF

j_gene: TRBJ1-5
d_gene: TRBD1
v_gene: TRBV18
abundance: -
CDR3nt: TGTGCCAGCTCACCAGGGACAGGGGAAAATCAGCCCCAGCATTTT
CDR3aa: CASSPGTGENQPQHF

j_gene: TRBJ1-2
d_gene: -
v_gene: TRBV27
abundance: -
CDR3nt: TGTGCCAGCAGTTTAGGTGACCCCAGAGCTGGTGGCTACACCTTC
CDR3aa: CASSLGDPRAGGYTF

j_gene: TRBJ2-5
d_gene: TRBD2
v_gene: TRBV2
abundance: few
CDR3nt: TGTGCCAGCAGTGAAAATTCGGGGGGAGGGGAGACCCAGTACTTC
CDR3aa: CASSENSGGGETQYF

j_gene: TRBJ1-2
d_gene: TRBD1
v_gene: TRBV28
abundance: medium-sized
CDR3nt: TGTGCCAGCAGTCCGGGACAGCCCGGCGGCTACACCTTC
CDR3aa: CASSPGQPGGYTF

j_gene: TRBJ2-4
d_gene: -
v_gene: TRBV5-1
abundance: -
CDR3nt: TGCGCCAGCAGCTCCCCCCCCAAAAACATTCAGTACTTC
CDR3aa: CASSSPPKNIQYF

j_gene: TRBJ2-5
d_gene: -
v_gene: TRBV12-3/TRBV12-4
abundance: -
CDR3nt: TGTGCCAGCAGTTTGGGAGAGACCCAGTACTTC
CDR3aa: CASSLGETQYF

j_gene: TRBJ1-6
d_gene: -
v_gene: TRBV5-1
abundance: few
CDR3nt: TGCGCCAGCAGCGACAGAGATAATTCACCCCTCCACTTT
CDR3aa: CASSDRDNSPLHF

j_gene: TRBJ2-7
d_gene: -
v_gene: TRBV28
abundance: -
CDR3nt: TGTGCCAGCAGTTCCATGGACAGTAGGCCCTACGAGCAGTACTTC
CDR3aa: CASSSMDSRPYEQYF

j_gene: TRBJ2-3
d_gene: -
v_gene: TRBV4-1
abundance: once
CDR3nt: TGCGCCAGCTCAGGGAATCACTTCACAGATACGCAGTATTTT
CDR3aa: CASSGNHFTDTQYF

j_gene: TRBJ1-2
d_gene: -
v_gene: TRBV14
abundance: -
CDR3nt: TGTGCCAGCAGCCAGACCCATGGCGGCTACACCTTC
CDR3aa: CASSQTHGGYTF

j_gene: TRBJ1-5
d_gene: -
v_gene: TRBV7-2
abundance: few
CDR3nt: TGTGCCAACAGCTCGAGGGGAGAGCAGCCCCAGCATTTT
CDR3aa: CANSSRGEQPQHF

j_gene: TRBJ2-2
d_gene: TRBD2
v_gene: TRBV4-1
abundance: -
CDR3nt: TGCGCCAGCAGCCAAGGGGGACTAGCGGGAGTGGGGACCGGGGAGCTGTTTTTT
CDR3aa: CASSQGGLAGVGTGELFF

j_gene: TRBJ2-5
d_gene: -
v_gene: TRBV19
abundance: -
CDR3nt: TGTGCCAGTAGTACAGACAGGAGTGGGACCCAGTACTTC
CDR3aa: CASSTDRSGTQYF

j_gene: TRBJ2-3
d_gene: -
v_gene: TRBV24-1
abundance: -
CDR3nt: TGTGCCACCAGTGATTTCTCTTGGGCAAAGGGGCTAGATACGCAGTATTTT
CDR3aa: CATSDFSWAKGLDTQYF

j_gene: TRBJ1-2
d_gene: -
v_gene: TRBV6-4
abundance: few
CDR3nt: TGTGCCAGCAGTTTGGAGGCGAACGACTATGGCTACACCTTC
CDR3aa: CASSLEANDYGYTF